This entry lists 28 T cell receptor beta chains sequenced from one sample in a study of T cells in Graves' hyperthyroidism and ophthalmopathy. Authors of the study amplified TCR beta CDR3 regions from RNA transcripts. HTBI primers were the set used in a first-round RT-PCR of the TCR CDR3. Via MiXCR, TCRdb re-called the multiplex PCR reads, giving one row per CDR3 protein. The sample records 550,000 to 700,000 distinct CDR3 sequences, roughly 14% being singletons. The sample comprised blood. Every receptor here comes from a woman aged 35 to 49 with Graves' ophthalmopathy.

This clonotype was seen many times. The chain couples TRBV12-3 or TRBV12-4 to TRBJ1-2, with D unresolved. V gave up 8 bases and J gave up 6 bases, with 4 bases separating them. The CDR3 runs 9 residues. CDR3 nucleotide sequence: TGTGCCAGCGGAAATGGCTACACCTTC. It specifies CASGNGYTF.

This chain links TRBV30 with TRBJ2-7; 7 bases fit TRBD1. V gave up 3 bases and J gave up 3 bases; unmatched junction bases: 5. CDR1 is GTSNPN and CDR2 is SVGIG in the germline V gene (reference sequence). There are 13 residues in the CDR3. This CDR3 is CAWRRQGVYEQYF. Here the CDR3 DNA reads TGTGCCTGGAGGAGGCAGGGGGTCTACGAGCAGTACTTC.

Note on this clonotype: A much larger clone is a single base away; this may be a read error. The rearrangement uses TRBV12-3 or TRBV12-4 and TRBJ2-2, with 7 bases aligning to TRBD2. The CDR3 totals 12 residues. The CDR3 DNA follows: TGTGCCAGCAGTCGGGGGGACGGGGAGCTGGTTTTT. Encoded protein: CASSRGDGELVF.

This clonotype was seen repeatedly, ten times or more. The V gene is TRBV5-1, the J gene TRBJ2-7; weak D call: TRBD2 (5 bases). The CDR3 length is 12 residues. V was trimmed by 4 bases and J by 5 bases, leaving 10 bases between them. Per germline, CDR1 SGHRS and CDR2 YFSETQ. The chain's CDR3 is CASSRTRDEQYF. DNA of the CDR3: TGCGCCAGCAGCCGCACTAGGGACGAGCAGTACTTC. Variable domain in full (rest from reference TRBV5-1 and TRBJ2-7): KAGVTQTPRYLIKTRGQQVTLSCSPISGHRSVSWYQQTPGQGLQFLFEYFSETQRNKGNFPGRFSGRQFSNSRSEMNVSTLELGDSALYLCASSRTRDEQYFGPGTRLTVT.

Concerning this clonotype: At one of its ends the junction is not consistent with the germline gene, which may arise from a read error. The genes are TRBV4-1 and TRBJ1-1, with 8 positions matching TRBD1. Germline CDR1 and CDR2: MGHRA and YSYEKL. The CDR3 runs 15 residues. The CDR3 DNA sequence: TGCACCAGCAGCCTAACAGGGGGAATGAACACTGAAGCTTTCTTT. Its translation: CTSSLTGGMNTEAFF.

This clonotype was seen repeatedly, ten times or more. The rearrangement joins TRBV7-9 to TRBJ2-7; the match to TRBD1 covers 7 bases. The V gene's germline CDR1 is SEHNR and CDR2 FQNEAQ (reference sequence). The CDR3 totals 14 residues. Trimming cost V 5 bases and J 2 bases; bases outside gene matches: 6. The CDR3 is CASSTGTVTYEQYF. CDR3 bases: TGTGCCAGCAGCACCGGGACAGTCACCTACGAGCAGTACTTC.

This clonotype was observed a handful of times. This chain uses TRBV28 with TRBJ2-1; maybe TRBD2 (6 bases). There are 14 residues in the CDR3. V lost 5 bases to trimming and J lost 10 bases, with 18 bases between them. Germline V gene sequence: CDR1 MDHEN, CDR2 SYDVKM. DNA for the CDR3: TGTGCCAGCAGTGGAGGAGGGGTAATCGGCGAGCAGTTCTTC. It codes for CASSGGGVIGEQFF.

This clonotype turned up a few times. The junction departs from germline at one end; a sequencing error may be responsible. This sequence joins TRBV6-2 or TRBV6-3 and TRBJ2-7; 14 bases agree with TRBD2. The length of the CDR3 is 18 residues. Germline V gene sequence: CDR1 MNHEY, CDR2 SVGEGT. CDR3 amino acids: CASSSLTSGRANHYERYF. The CDR3 DNA reads as TGTGCCAGCAGTTCTCTGACTAGCGGGAGGGCCAATCACTACGAGCGGTACTTC.

The CDR3 loop reads CASQDRDNTEAFF. The DNA for the CDR3 is TGTGCCAGCCAGGACAGGGACAACACTGAAGCTTTCTTT. This chain joins TRBV12-3 or TRBV12-4 and TRBJ1-1; the match to TRBD1 covers 8 bases. Unmatched junction bases numbered 4, after V lost 8 bases and J lost 2 bases. The CDR3 has 13 residues.

Many counts were recorded for this clonotype. The rearrangement joins TRBV10-3 to TRBJ1-1, with D uncertain. This CDR3 region has 12 residues. Trimming cost V 3 bases and J 6 bases, with 8 bases left between them. Germline CDR1 is ENHRY and CDR2 is SYGVKD. CDR3: CAISDLPAEAFF. In nucleotides, the CDR3 is TGTGCCATCAGTGACCTGCCGGCTGAAGCTTTCTTT.

This clonotype showed up many times. The chain uses TRBV6-1 and TRBJ2-6; the D is unclear. From germline, CDR1 is MNHNS and CDR2 SASEGT. The CDR3 runs to 13 residues. The germline V and J ends were trimmed by 7 bases and 1 base, with 5 bases remaining between them. The CDR3 nucleotides read TGTGCCAGCAAGGGTTCTGGGGCCAACGTCCTGACTTTC. Translated, it gives CASKGSGANVLTF.

This clonotype was detected many times. The J gene is TRBJ1-1, the V gene TRBV6-2 or TRBV6-3, with a possible D match to TRBD1 (6 bases). The CDR3 is made up of 13 amino acids. Germline CDR1 reads MNHEY; CDR2 reads SVGEGT. Trimming took 7 bases from V and 7 from J, leaving 16 bases between them. The CDR3 reads CASTPEGGNEAFF. CDR3 nucleotide sequence: TGTGCCAGCACCCCCGAAGGGGGTAATGAAGCTTTCTTT.

The rearrangement links TRBV12-3 or TRBV12-4 to TRBJ1-2; 9 bases fit TRBD1. This CDR3 has 19 residues. V was clipped by 1 base and J by 2 bases; unmatched bases: 14. The CDR3 DNA follows: TGTGCCAGCAGTTTAGAGTCCTTCGACAGGGGGTGGAGAAACTATGGCTACACCTTC. It translates to CASSLESFDRGWRNYGYTF.

In its sample, this clonotype was seen many times. CDR3 nucleotides: TGTGCCAGCACCGAATCCTGGGGTAGCTATGGCTACACCTTC. Protein: CASTESWGSYGYTF. The rearrangement links TRBV6-2 or TRBV6-3 to TRBJ1-2; unclear D gene. The CDR3 is 14 residues long. From germline, CDR1 is MNHEY and CDR2 SVGEGT. Trimming removed 7 bases at V and 4 bases at J, with 16 bases between.

The DNA of the CDR3 is TGTGCCAGCAGCATAAGCGGGCACCAAGAGACCCAGTACTTC. Amino acids: CASSISGHQETQYF. The V gene is TRBV12-3 or TRBV12-4, the J gene TRBJ2-5, with a tentative D call TRBD2 (6 bases). V was trimmed by 6 bases and J by 0 bases, leaving 11 bases between them. The CDR3 length is 14 residues.

This clonotype showed up just a few times. V gene TRBV19 combines with J gene TRBJ1-5; 7 bases match TRBD1. CDR3 size: 12 residues. J was trimmed by 12 bases and V by 7 bases; bases with no gene match: 9. Looked up from germline, CDR1 is LNHDA and CDR2 is SQIVND (reference sequence). The CDR3 protein is CASNTGDSNQHF. Here the CDR3 DNA reads TGTGCCAGTAACACGGGGGACAGTAACCAGCATTTT.

This clonotype was recorded many times. The rearrangement links TRBV28 to TRBJ2-7; 7 bases line up with TRBD1. CDR1 and CDR2 (germline): MDHEN, SYDVKM. Trimming cost V 6 bases and J 0 bases; bases outside gene matches: 5. The length of the CDR3 is 14 residues. CDR3 DNA sequence: TGTGCCAGCAGCTCCCCAGGGGGCTCCTACGAGCAGTACTTC. Residues: CASSSPGGSYEQYF.

This clonotype came up many times. The J gene is TRBJ1-1, the V gene TRBV6-1, with TRBD1 identical over 9 bases. In germline, CDR1 is MNHNS, CDR2 SASEGT. Trimming removed 4 bases from V and 0 bases from J; junction bases left unmatched: 3. This CDR3 has 15 amino acids. Here the CDR3 reads CASSAGTGLNTEAFF. The CDR3 DNA reads TGTGCCAGCAGTGCAGGGACAGGGTTGAACACTGAAGCTTTCTTT.

V is TRBV6-2 or TRBV6-3 and J is TRBJ1-1, with D perhaps matching TRBD1 (6 bases). CDR1 MNHEY and CDR2 SVGEGT come from the germline V gene. This CDR3 contains 15 residues. Trimming pared 7 bases from V and 0 bases from J, leaving 15 bases between. In nucleotides, the CDR3 is TGTGCCAGCAACCCTCGGGGGGCCATGAACACTGAAGCTTTCTTT. This encodes CASNPRGAMNTEAFF.

This clonotype was seen ten or more times. This chain connects TRBV28 to TRBJ1-2; the D is unclear. CDR1 is MDHEN and CDR2 is SYDVKM in the germline V gene. Deletions cut 4 bases from V and 6 bases from J, with 9 bases between. This CDR3 comprises 12 residues. The CDR3 region has the DNA TGTGCCAGCAGTTCCAGGACGCATGGCTACACCTTC. It yields the protein CASSSRTHGYTF.

This clonotype was recorded many times. This rearrangement joins TRBV12-5 to TRBJ1-3; a weak D match, TRBD1 (6 bases). Germline loops: CDR1 LGHNT, CDR2 FRNRAP. The CDR3 contains 15 residues. The V end was cut by 2 bases, the J end by 2 bases, with 10 bases between. DNA of the CDR3: TGTGCTAGTGGTTTGAGGCAGGGGCCTGGAAACACCATATATTTT. Translating gives CASGLRQGPGNTIYF.

V is TRBV7-8 and J is TRBJ2-7; 9 nucleotides match TRBD2. V trimming: 1 base; J trimming: 5 bases; junction bases outside the gene matches: 6. The CDR3 has 15 residues. Per the germline V gene, CDR1 is SGHVS and CDR2 is FQNEAQ. The CDR3 nucleotides are TGTGCCAGCAGCTTAGTGCGGGAGGGTCGGGACGAGCAGTACTTC. This encodes CASSLVREGRDEQYF.

This clonotype was detected ten times or more. V gene TRBV28 combines with J gene TRBJ2-7; the D is unclear. The CDR3 extends over 11 amino acids. V was shortened by 2 bases and J by 6 bases, with 5 bases between the two germline ends. The V gene's germline CDR1 is MDHEN and CDR2 SYDVKM. This chain's CDR3 is CASSLTREQYF. The CDR3 nucleotides are TGTGCCAGCAGTTTAACGCGCGAGCAGTACTTC. The full variable domain, in which reference TRBV28 and TRBJ2-7 provide the parts outside the CDR3, is DVKVTQSSRYLVKRTGEKVFLECVQDMDHENMFWYRQDPGLGLRLIYFSYDVKMKEKGDIPEGYSVSREKKERFSLILESASTNQTSMYLCASSLTREQYFGPGTRLTVT.

This clonotype has just a few counts. This chain connects TRBV3-1 to TRBJ1-2; 7 bases map to TRBD1. The V gene's germline CDR1 is LGHDT and CDR2 YNNKEL (reference sequence). The length of the CDR3 is 14 residues. The junction had 4 bases not matched to a gene; V was cut back by 4 bases and J by 2 bases. CDR3 nucleotides: TGTGCCAGCAGCCTGACAGGGAGAAACTATGGCTACACCTTC. It codes for CASSLTGRNYGYTF.

In its sample, this clonotype was seen many times. The chain links TRBV7-9 to TRBJ2-5; 13 nucleotides match TRBD2. CDR3 length: 16 residues. With 3 bases clipped from V and 5 bases from J, the junction kept 6 bases outside the gene matches. In germline, CDR1 is SEHNR, CDR2 FQNEAQ (reference sequence). CDR3 in amino acids: CASSFGGTSGTETQYF. Here the CDR3 DNA reads TGTGCCAGCAGCTTTGGGGGGACTAGCGGGACTGAGACCCAGTACTTC.

The genes are TRBV30 and TRBJ2-2, with 7 bases fitting TRBD2. From germline, CDR1 is GTSNPN and CDR2 SVGIG (reference sequence). V was pared by 0 bases and J by 5 bases, with 6 bases of the junction left unmatched. The CDR3 length is 15 residues. The DNA of the CDR3 is TGTGCCTGGAGTGTACTGGGGGGGTTTACCGGGGAGCTGTTTTTT. This translates into CAWSVLGGFTGELFF.

This chain links TRBV27 with TRBJ1-1; D ambiguous. The CDR3 has 15 amino acids. Trimming cost V 2 bases and J 1 base, with 11 bases left between them. In germline, CDR1 is MNHEY, CDR2 SMNVEV (reference sequence). The CDR3 DNA reads as TGTGCCAGCAGTTTAAGGGAGACGGCGAACACTGAAGCTTTCTTT. Its translation is CASSLRETANTEAFF.

This clonotype was counted many times. V is TRBV15 and J is TRBJ2-7; 7 bases match TRBD2. The CDR3 loop spans 16 amino acids. The J segment lost 2 bases and the V segment lost 0 bases, leaving 7 bases of the junction unmatched. Looked up from germline, CDR1 is LNHNV and CDR2 is YYDKDF (reference sequence). Here the CDR3 reads CATSRDGASGTYEQYF. In DNA form, the CDR3 reads TGTGCCACCAGCAGAGATGGGGCTAGCGGAACCTACGAGCAGTACTTC.